Below, one T cell receptor beta chain is given with its context. Sequencing was performed with immunoSEQ multiplex PCR; in TCRdb, only in-frame clones are kept and a portion is missing. The table shows tens of thousands of clones, with around 90% occurring only once. This record belongs to a study of control samples from healthy donors and cancer patients. In germline, CDR1 is SGHDT, CDR2 YYEEEE. This CDR3 has 15 residues. V lost 5 bases and J 1 base, leaving 15 bases between the germline ends. The sample consisted of blood. V is TRBV5-6 and J is TRBJ1-2, with D possibly being TRBD1 (6 bases). The sequence was collected from an older woman in good health. The CDR3 spells CASRFRQAFNYGYTF. Written as DNA, the CDR3 is TGTGCCAGCAGATTTCGACAGGCGTTTAACTATGGCTACACCTTC.